These 9 T cell receptor beta chains share one sample of origin, sequenced in a study of cytomegalovirus exposure and HLA in healthy donors. Vbeta (60) and Jbeta (13) primers were used in the PCR. Here immunoSEQ multiplex PCR was the method, and the copy in TCRdb shows in-frame clones only, minus some. The sample contains over 110,000 clones, over 65% of which appear only once. Sequencing input: PBMCs. The receptors come from a female donor in good health and CMV-seronegative.

In this sample, this clone turned up a few times. This chain uses TRBV5-6 with TRBJ1-1, with D possibly matching TRBD1 (5 bases). Germline V lookup: CDR1 SGHDT, CDR2 YYEEEE. Trimming cost V 3 bases and J 0 bases, with 12 bases left between them. CDR3 length equals 15 residues. The CDR3: CASSSWGTLNTEAFF. For the CDR3, the DNA is TGTGCCAGCAGCTCCTGGGGGACTTTGAACACTGAAGCTTTCTTT. Using reference TRBV5-6 and TRBJ1-1 for the parts outside the CDR3, the full variable domain is DAGVTQSPTHLIKTRGQQVTLRCSPKSGHDTVSWYQQALGQGPQFIFQYYEEEERQRGNFPDRFSGHQFPNYSSELNVNALLLGDSALYLCASSSWGTLNTEAFFGQGTRLTVV.

With regard to this clone: Within the sample, other DNA sequences also encode this same CDR3. The chain carries TRBV10-3 and TRBJ1-2, with 7 bases that match TRBD1. The V gene's germline CDR1 is ENHRY and CDR2 SYGVKD. The CDR3 spans 13 residues. V lost 3 bases, J lost 6 bases, and 4 bases stayed unmatched. The CDR3 region has the DNA TGTGCCATCAGTGAAGACAGGGCTCATGGCTACACCTTC. It encodes CAISEDRAHGYTF.

J is TRBJ1-1 and V is TRBV14; D gene ambiguous. Germline V gene data show CDR1 as SGHDN and CDR2 as FVKESK. The V gene lost 1 base and the J gene lost 0 bases, with 9 bases spanning the gap. The CDR3 consists of 15 residues. DNA for the CDR3: TGTGCCAGCAGCCAAGTCTTAGCGCTGAACACTGAAGCTTTCTTT. Translated, it gives CASSQVLALNTEAFF.

This clone appeared a single time. V usage is TRBV7-2 and J usage is TRBJ1-2, with 7 bases identical to TRBD1. V shed 5 bases and J 5 bases; nucleotides not matched to a gene: 5. The CDR3 covers 13 residues. The germline V gene encodes CDR1 SGHTA and CDR2 FQGNSA. The CDR3, as DNA: TGTGCCAGCAGCCCAGACAGGGTATATGGCTACACCTTC. Translating gives CASSPDRVYGYTF.

The V and J genes are TRBV28 and TRBJ2-1, with TRBD2 as a possible D gene (6 bases). The V and J ends lost 11 bases and 7 bases respectively, with 12 bases between them. Germline V CDR1 and CDR2: MDHEN, SYDVKM. The CDR3 covers 11 residues. CDR3 bases: TGTGCCTCCCCTGCGGGGAATGAGCAGTTCTTC. It codes for CASPAGNEQFF.

The table lists this clone with a few counts. The chain combines TRBV5-1 with TRBJ1-3, with D perhaps matching TRBD1 (5 bases). This CDR3 is built from 16 residues. V was cut by 2 bases and J by 0 bases, with 12 bases left in between. Germline V gene sequence: CDR1 SGHRS, CDR2 YFSETQ. The CDR3 nucleotides are TGCGCCAGCAGCTTTGCCACCAGGGCCTCTGGAAACACCATATATTTT. The encoded protein is CASSFATRASGNTIYF.

V is TRBV7-9 and J is TRBJ1-2; D may be TRBD1 (6 bases). Germline values: CDR1 SEHNR, CDR2 FQNEAQ (reference sequence). Trimming removed 1 base at V and 7 bases at J, with 10 bases between. The CDR3 loop spans 13 amino acids. The CDR3 nucleotides are TGTGCCAGCAGCTTAGAACAGGGCCCTGGCTACACCTTC. The encoded protein is CASSLEQGPGYTF.

The chain employs TRBV9 and TRBJ1-1; TRBD1 agrees at 10 bases. Germline trimming cut 0 bases from V and 0 bases from J; bases unmatched to any gene: 5. CDR1 is SGDLS and CDR2 is YYNGEE in the germline V gene. The CDR3 covers 17 residues. CDR3 in DNA: TGTGCCAGCAGCGTAGATCCGACAGGGGGCTTGAACACTGAAGCTTTCTTT. This encodes CASSVDPTGGLNTEAFF.

This chain connects TRBV2 to TRBJ2-7; 11 bases fit TRBD2. CDR1 is SNHLY, CDR2 FYNNEI, per germline. The V and J ends lost 1 base and 7 bases, in that order; junction bases with no gene match: 6. This CDR3 is built from 15 residues. The CDR3 here is CASSEGTSGSREQYF. CDR3 in DNA: TGTGCCAGCAGTGAAGGGACTAGCGGGTCACGGGAGCAGTACTTC.